One sample yielded the 19 T cell receptor beta chains listed below, sequenced in a study of blood T cell repertoires in COVID-19. Here immunoSEQ multiplex PCR was the method, and the copy in TCRdb shows in-frame clones only, minus some. The profile shows about 440,000 clones, roughly 90% of them singletons. Sequencing input: peripheral blood. The receptors originated from a woman in her twenties or thirties with acute or convalescent COVID-19.

This sequence joins TRBV30 and TRBJ2-3, with 9 nucleotides matching TRBD2. CDR1 and CDR2 (germline): GTSNPN, SVGIG (reference sequence). With V trimmed by 5 bases and J by 6 bases, 6 bases remained unmatched. The CDR3 is made up of 13 amino acids. In DNA form, the CDR3 reads TGTGCCTGGGTAGCGGGGGCTAGGGATACGCAGTATTTT. It yields the protein CAWVAGARDTQYF.

The gene calls are TRBV7-9 and TRBJ1-2, with D uncertain. Germline CDR1 reads SEHNR; CDR2 reads FQNEAQ (reference sequence). The CDR3 length is 14 residues. Deletions cut 6 bases from V and 7 bases from J, with 18 bases between. The CDR3 coding sequence is TGTGCCAGCAGGCGAGTGCTCGAAGGAGGTGGCTACACCTTC. Encoded protein: CASRRVLEGGGYTF.

V usage is TRBV2 and J usage is TRBJ1-4; TRBD1 aligns across 8 bases. CDR1 and CDR2 (germline): SNHLY, FYNNEI. V dropped 7 bases and J dropped 7; count of bases not matched to a gene: 11. The CDR3 is made up of 15 amino acids. The CDR3 DNA is TGTGCCAGCAACAGGGGACAGGCTGGGAGTGAAAAACTGTTTTTT. Its protein product is CASNRGQAGSEKLFF.

The chain is built from TRBV15 and TRBJ2-3; 12 nucleotides agree with TRBD2. The CDR3 runs to 18 residues. The V and J ends lost 0 bases and 2 bases, in that order; junction bases with no gene match: 6. CDR1 is LNHNV and CDR2 is YYDKDF in the germline V gene (reference sequence). The CDR3 is CATSRDSGTSGYTDTQYF. In DNA, the CDR3 is TGTGCCACCAGCAGAGATTCCGGGACTAGCGGGTACACAGATACGCAGTATTTT.

V usage is TRBV7-8 and J usage is TRBJ2-7, with 9 bases that match TRBD1. Germline V gene data show CDR1 as SGHVS and CDR2 as FQNEAQ. This CDR3 region has 16 residues. V trimming: 7 bases; J trimming: 3 bases; junction bases outside the gene matches: 13. The CDR3: CASTPPGGQGFYEQYF. The CDR3, as DNA: TGTGCCAGCACCCCTCCGGGGGGACAGGGTTTCTACGAGCAGTACTTC.

The chain has TRBV25-1 and TRBJ2-1; 9 bases are a match to TRBD1. CDR1 and CDR2 (germline): MGHDK, SYGVNS. This CDR3 region has 15 residues. Here the CDR3 reads CVASGTGRPYNEQFF. The CDR3 DNA sequence: TGTGTCGCATCCGGGACAGGGAGACCTTACAATGAGCAGTTCTTC. Full variable domain (rest looked up from reference TRBV25-1 and TRBJ2-1): EADIYQTPRYLVIGTGKKITLECSQTMGHDKMYWYQQDPGMELHLIHYSYGVNSTEKGDLSSESTVSRIRTEHFPLTLESARPSHTSQYLCVASGTGRPYNEQFFGPGTRLTVL.

The chain joins TRBV6-1 to TRBJ2-2; D is perhaps TRBD1 (5 bases). The V gene lost 3 bases and the J gene lost 0 bases, with 11 bases spanning the gap. Germline CDR1 and CDR2: MNHNS and SASEGT. This CDR3 is built from 16 residues. CDR3 coding DNA: TGTGCCAGCAGTGACAGGGTTAAGACGAACACCGGGGAGCTGTTTTTT. As protein: CASSDRVKTNTGELFF.

Comment on this clone: The sample carries other DNA sequences with the same CDR3. The rearrangement joins TRBV19 to TRBJ2-7, with TRBD1 matching over 7 bases. V shed 3 bases, J shed 2 bases, and the junction held 1 base outside the gene matches. Germline CDR1 LNHDA, CDR2 SQIVND (reference sequence). The CDR3 has 13 residues. CDR3 nucleotide sequence: TGTGCCAGTAGTATTCAGGGGGCCTACGAGCAGTACTTC. It yields the protein CASSIQGAYEQYF.

The genes are TRBV5-1 and TRBJ2-1, with 11 bases identical to TRBD1. Germline assignment: CDR1 SGHRS and CDR2 YFSETQ. CDR3 length: 14 residues. V trimming: 5 bases; J trimming: 8 bases; junction bases outside the gene matches: 6. The CDR3 here is CASSVGTGGYEQFF. CDR3 nucleotides: TGCGCCAGCAGTGTAGGGACAGGGGGATATGAGCAGTTCTTC.

This clone was seen once. This sequence joins TRBV2 and TRBJ1-2, with a possible D match to TRBD1 (5 bases). Germline CDR1 SNHLY, CDR2 FYNNEI. V lost 4 bases and J 9 bases, leaving 18 bases between the germline ends. The CDR3 has 14 residues. CDR3 amino acids: CASSVVGAAFSYTF. The CDR3 nucleotides are TGTGCCAGCAGTGTGGTAGGGGCCGCTTTTAGCTACACCTTC.

This sequence joins TRBV10-1 and TRBJ2-2; 8 bases are a match to TRBD1. CDR3 length: 16 residues. The V segment lost 0 bases and the J segment 1 base; nucleotides outside the gene matches: 1. Germline lookup yields CDR1 WNHNN and CDR2 SYGVQD (reference sequence). In DNA form, the CDR3 reads TGCGCCAGCAGTGAGTCAGGACAGGGGAACACCGGGGAGCTGTTTTTT. This translates into CASSESGQGNTGELFF.

The chain is built from TRBV19 and TRBJ1-5; 8 bases fit TRBD1. With 0 bases clipped from V and 7 bases from J, the junction kept 5 bases outside the gene matches. The CDR3 is made up of 15 amino acids. Looked up from germline, CDR1 is LNHDA and CDR2 is SQIVND (reference sequence). The CDR3 DNA sequence: TGTGCCAGTAGTATAGACGACAGGGGAGGGCAGCCCCAGCATTTT. Translation gives CASSIDDRGGQPQHF.

V and J are TRBV7-3 and TRBJ1-1; D not resolved. Germline V gene data show CDR1 as SGHTA and CDR2 as FQGTGA. The V end was cut by 8 bases, the J end by 1 base, with 11 bases between. This CDR3 has 13 amino acids. CDR3: CASAIVKNTEAFF. CDR3 bases: TGTGCCAGCGCAATAGTCAAGAACACTGAAGCTTTCTTT.

The chain uses TRBV10-3 and TRBJ1-2; 7 bases are shared with TRBD1. The CDR3 is made up of 15 amino acids. Trimming cost V 0 bases and J 8 bases; bases outside gene matches: 9. CDR1 and CDR2 from the germline V gene are ENHRY and SYGVKD. CDR3 nucleotide sequence: TGTGCCATCAGTGAGTCCTTGGAAAGGGGGCAAGGCTACACCTTC. It specifies CAISESLERGQGYTF.

This chain connects TRBV7-2 to TRBJ2-3; 7 nucleotides match TRBD2. Trimming cost V 2 bases and J 0 bases; bases outside gene matches: 2. This CDR3 is 15 amino acids long. Germline CDR1 reads SGHTA; CDR2 reads FQGNSA. DNA of the CDR3: TGTGCCAGCAGCTTACTAGCGGCTAGCACAGATACGCAGTATTTT. Its translation: CASSLLAASTDTQYF.

The V gene is TRBV18, the J gene TRBJ2-5; the match to TRBD1 covers 10 bases. CDR1 and CDR2 (germline): KGHSH, LQKENI. J was trimmed by 2 bases and V by 0 bases; bases with no gene match: 9. The CDR3 covers 18 residues. The CDR3 is CASSPPDSTGGHQETQYF. The CDR3, as DNA: TGTGCCAGCTCACCACCAGATTCGACAGGGGGCCATCAAGAGACCCAGTACTTC.

The rearrangement links TRBV5-1 to TRBJ2-7, with D perhaps TRBD2 (6 bases). The CDR3 loop spans 14 amino acids. The germline CDR1 and CDR2 sequences are SGHRS and YFSETQ. Deletions cut 6 bases from V and 7 bases from J, with 20 bases between. Written as DNA, the CDR3 is TGCGCCAGCACCCCCGGGACGGGGGTGGGGGAGCAGTACTTC. This gives the protein CASTPGTGVGEQYF.

This clone has a handful of counts. This rearrangement joins TRBV3-1 (or the pseudogene TRBV3-2) to TRBJ1-1, with D tentatively TRBD1 (5 bases). This CDR3 comprises 11 residues. Germline-derived CDR1 and CDR2 are LGHDT and YNNKEL (reference sequence). V was cut by 6 bases and J by 7 bases, with 9 bases left in between. The CDR3 DNA follows: TGTGCCAGCAGATCCGGGGGTGAAGCTTTCTTT. It encodes CASRSGGEAFF.

The rearrangement joins TRBV5-1 to TRBJ2-5; 14 bases are a match to TRBD2. Germline values: CDR1 SGHRS, CDR2 YFSETQ. V was pared by 4 bases and J by 0 bases, with 5 bases of the junction left unmatched. CDR3 length equals 17 residues. In DNA form, the CDR3 reads TGCGCCAGCAGCAAGGGACTAGCGGGGGTCAACCAAGAGACCCAGTACTTC. Protein: CASSKGLAGVNQETQYF.